Below are 20 T cell receptor beta chains sequenced from a single sample in a study of cytomegalovirus exposure and HLA in healthy donors. The PCR used 60 Vbeta and 13 Jbeta primers. Only in-frame clones appear in the TCRdb table, and some are missing; sequencing was by immunoSEQ multiplex PCR. This table holds roughly 140,000 clones, about 75% found once. The sample consisted of PBMCs. All receptors derive from a man aged 18 to 30 in good health and CMV-seronegative.

The chain is built from TRBV18 and TRBJ1-4; 8 nucleotides line up with TRBD1. Germline-derived CDR1 and CDR2 are KGHSH and LQKENI. The CDR3 consists of 14 residues. With V trimmed by 8 bases and J by 0 bases, 2 bases remained unmatched. CDR3 loop: CASQGQATNEKLFF. The CDR3 DNA is TGTGCCAGCCAGGGACAGGCAACTAATGAAAAACTGTTTTTT.

The CDR3 region is CASTRLGSSYEQYF. The CDR3 DNA follows: TGTGCCAGCACCCGCCTCGGGAGCTCCTACGAGCAGTACTTC. This chain links TRBV6-1 with TRBJ2-7, with D possibly matching TRBD2 (6 bases). Germline V gene lookup returns CDR1 MNHNS and CDR2 SASEGT. Trimming took 7 bases from V and 0 from J, leaving 13 bases between them. The CDR3 runs 14 residues.

CDR3 sequence (DNA): TGTGCCAGCAGTTTAGGGAGAATAGAGAACACCGGGGAGCTGTTTTTT. It is translated as CASSLGRIENTGELFF. This chain joins TRBV27 and TRBJ2-2, with D possibly TRBD2 on 5 matching bases. V dropped 2 bases and J dropped 1 base, with 11 bases sitting between them. Per germline, CDR1 MNHEY and CDR2 SMNVEV (reference sequence). This CDR3 is built from 16 residues.

This sequence joins TRBV28 and TRBJ1-3, with 8 bases aligning to TRBD1. J was trimmed by 2 bases and V by 6 bases; bases with no gene match: 6. Germline CDR1 is MDHEN and CDR2 is SYDVKM. There are 15 residues in the CDR3. The CDR3 DNA reads as TGTGCCAGCAGCGCAAGGACAGGGACTGGAAACACCATATATTTT. Amino acids: CASSARTGTGNTIYF.

The chain uses TRBV28 and TRBJ2-7; TRBD1 aligns across 10 bases. The CDR3 spans 14 residues. V was pared by 7 bases and J by 4 bases, with 7 bases of the junction left unmatched. Germline CDR1 MDHEN, CDR2 SYDVKM. The CDR3 region is CASTAGQGRYEQYF. The CDR3 region has the DNA TGTGCCAGCACCGCGGGACAGGGGAGATACGAGCAGTACTTC.

This chain joins TRBV27 and TRBJ2-5; D may be TRBD2 (5 bases). The end of the DNA aligns better with TRBJ2-7, so the J call may be wrong. Per germline, CDR1 MNHEY and CDR2 SMNVEV (reference sequence). This CDR3 region has 12 residues. For the CDR3, the DNA is TGTGCCAGCAGTGCGGGCCCCTACGAGCAGTACTTC. Translating it yields CASSAGPYEQYF.

The V call is TRBV2, the J call TRBJ1-4; 7 nucleotides line up with TRBD1. CDR3 length equals 14 residues. V lost 5 bases, J lost 3 bases, and 3 bases stayed unmatched. CDR1 is SNHLY, CDR2 FYNNEI, per germline. The CDR3 here is CASSPDRPNEKLFF. CDR3 in DNA: TGTGCCAGCAGTCCGGACAGGCCTAATGAAAAACTGTTTTTT. Together with reference TRBV2 and TRBJ1-4, the CDR3 gives the full variable domain: EPEVTQTPSHQVTQMGQEVILRCVPISNHLYFYWYRQILGQKVEFLVSFYNNEISEKSEIFDDQFSVERPDGSNFTLKIRSTKLEDSAMYFCASSPDRPNEKLFFGSGTQLSVL.

The chain combines TRBV5-4 with TRBJ2-5; the match to TRBD2 covers 10 bases. The CDR3 length is 14 residues. V lost 4 bases, J lost 4 bases, and 4 bases stayed unmatched. The germline CDR1 and CDR2 sequences are SGHNT and YYREEE (reference sequence). The CDR3 DNA is TGTGCCAGCAGCCAACGACTAGCGGGAGAGACCCAGTACTTC. Encoded protein: CASSQRLAGETQYF. Supplemented by reference TRBV5-4 and TRBJ2-5, the full variable domain reads ETGVTQSPTHLIKTRGQQVTLRCSSQSGHNTVSWYQQALGQGPQFIFQYYREEENGRGNFPPRFSGLQFPNYSSELNVNALELDDSALYLCASSQRLAGETQYFGPGTRLLVL.

This chain links TRBV27 with TRBJ1-2; possible D gene TRBD1, 5 bases. The CDR3 contains 14 residues. Trimming shortened V by 3 bases and J by 4 bases, and 12 bases separated the two germline ends. The germline gives CDR1 MNHEY, CDR2 SMNVEV (reference sequence). The CDR3 nucleotides are TGTGCCAGCAGTTTCACCGGGACTGTCTATGGCTACACCTTC. It is translated as CASSFTGTVYGYTF.

The chain is built from TRBV14 and TRBJ1-1; tentative D call: TRBD1 (6 bases). CDR1 SGHDN and CDR2 FVKESK come from the germline V gene. The CDR3 spans 13 residues. V was clipped by 6 bases and J by 1 base, with 9 bases between them. The CDR3 is CASRGQSNTEAFF. The CDR3 region has the DNA TGTGCCAGCAGAGGACAGTCGAACACTGAAGCTTTCTTT.

The chain has TRBV18 and TRBJ2-1; D is undetermined. The CDR3 covers 15 residues. Germline values: CDR1 KGHSH, CDR2 LQKENI. Trimming stripped 4 bases from V and 2 bases from J, with 12 bases between. The CDR3 region is CASSLAISTYNEQFF. The CDR3 DNA reads TGTGCCAGCTCACTCGCCATCAGTACCTACAATGAGCAGTTCTTC.

This clone was recorded only once. V is TRBV29-1 and J is TRBJ2-7, with 9 bases matching TRBD2. The CDR3 runs 15 residues. Trimming removed 1 base from V and 3 bases from J; junction bases left unmatched: 7. Germline V gene sequence: CDR1 SQVTM, CDR2 ANQGSEA. CDR3 DNA: TGCAGCGTTGAAGGGCGGGCGGGAGGGATCTACGAGCAGTACTTC. Residues: CSVEGRAGGIYEQYF.

The chain couples TRBV5-4 to TRBJ2-2; 14 bases line up with TRBD2. Germline values: CDR1 SGHNT, CDR2 YYREEE (reference sequence). V was clipped by 3 bases and J by 6 bases; unmatched bases: 7. This CDR3 has 17 amino acids. The CDR3, as DNA: TGTGCCAGCAGCTCGATGACTAGCGGGAGGGCCGCCGGGGAGCTGTTTTTT. Translation: CASSSMTSGRAAGELFF.

The chain links TRBV28 to TRBJ1-1; possibly TRBD1 for D (6 bases). The V and J ends lost 6 bases and 6 bases respectively, with 17 bases between them. The V gene's germline CDR1 is MDHEN and CDR2 SYDVKM. The CDR3 contains 14 residues. CDR3 loop: CASSQITGGPEAFF. DNA of the CDR3: TGTGCCAGCAGCCAAATTACGGGGGGCCCTGAAGCTTTCTTT. Variable domain in full (rest from reference TRBV28 and TRBJ1-1): DVKVTQSSRYLVKRTGEKVFLECVQDMDHENMFWYRQDPGLGLRLIYFSYDVKMKEKGDIPEGYSVSREKKERFSLILESASTNQTSMYLCASSQITGGPEAFFGQGTRLTVV.

V and J are TRBV4-2 and TRBJ2-3; maybe TRBD2 (5 bases). The CDR3 has 15 residues. Germline V gene data show CDR1 as LGHNA and CDR2 as YNFKEQ. The V and J ends lost 3 bases and 12 bases respectively, with 22 bases between them. As DNA, the CDR3 is TGTGCCAGCAGCCAGCGTAGTTCCCGGGGTTTTGGACAGTATTTT. Its protein product is CASSQRSSRGFGQYF.

The J gene is TRBJ2-7, the V gene TRBV10-2; the match to TRBD2 covers 10 bases. This CDR3 is built from 15 residues. The ends lost 4 bases at V and 1 base at J; junction bases unmatched: 4. The germline V gene has CDR1 WSHSY and CDR2 SAAADI. CDR3 protein: CASSAGTSASYEQYF. CDR3 DNA: TGCGCCAGCAGTGCCGGGACTAGCGCTTCCTACGAGCAGTACTTC.

The chain joins TRBV5-1 to TRBJ2-1; TRBD1 agrees at 11 bases. CDR1 and CDR2 (germline): SGHRS, YFSETQ. The V gene end was trimmed by 1 base and the J gene end by 6 bases; junction bases not matched to a gene: 6. The CDR3 is 16 residues long. The CDR3 nucleotides are TGCGCCAGCAGCTTGATCGGGACAGGGGGAGTCAATGAGCAGTTCTTC. Amino acid sequence: CASSLIGTGGVNEQFF.

This clone was found a few times. The chain is built from TRBV11-2 and TRBJ1-6; D call uncertain. Per the germline V gene, CDR1 is SGHAT and CDR2 is FQNNGV. The CDR3 consists of 14 residues. The V end lost 0 bases, the J end lost 7 bases, and 7 bases lay between the germline ends. In DNA form, the CDR3 reads TGTGCCAGCAGCTTAGAACTCTTGAATTCACCCCTCCACTTT. Residues: CASSLELLNSPLHF.

This clone was detected only a few times. The rearrangement joins TRBV7-7 to TRBJ2-7; D is unresolved. Per germline, CDR1 SSHAT and CDR2 FNYEAQ (reference sequence). The CDR3 length is 14 residues. Trimming stripped 5 bases from V and 1 base from J, with 12 bases between. The CDR3 spells CASSPAEQSYEQYF. The CDR3 DNA is TGTGCCAGCAGCCCCGCAGAACAGTCCTACGAGCAGTACTTC.

Worth noting for this clone: The sample holds other DNA sequences that translate to the same CDR3. The V gene is TRBV27, the J gene TRBJ2-7, with TRBD1 as a possible D gene (6 bases). Germline CDR1 reads MNHEY; CDR2 reads SMNVEV (reference sequence). The germline V and J ends were trimmed by 7 bases and 2 bases, with 12 bases remaining between them. The CDR3 length is 13 residues. CDR3 protein: CASIETGTYEQYF. The CDR3 nucleotides are TGTGCCAGCATCGAGACAGGAACCTACGAGCAGTACTTC.